This TCR beta chain was profiled in a study of T cell changes during pregnancy in multiple sclerosis. V was pared by 1 base and J by 6 bases, with 10 bases between. Germline V CDR1 and CDR2: MNHNS, SASEGT. The CDR3 consists of 13 residues. On this clone: The identical CDR3 is also encoded by other nucleotide sequences in the sample.

Clones were read by immunoSEQ multiplex PCR, and TCRdb kept only the in-frame ones, dropping some. The repertoire holds 70,000 to 85,000 clones, about 92% seen once, with 2.6% in the top ten. This specimen consisted of peripheral blood, obtained before pregnancy. This sequence joins TRBV6-1 and TRBJ2-7, with D hard to call. The source is a female donor with multiple sclerosis, enrolled in a pregnancy study. CDR3 residues: CASSEEQVSEQYF. CDR3 sequence (DNA): TGTGCCAGCAGTGAAGAGCAGGTCTCCGAGCAGTACTTC.